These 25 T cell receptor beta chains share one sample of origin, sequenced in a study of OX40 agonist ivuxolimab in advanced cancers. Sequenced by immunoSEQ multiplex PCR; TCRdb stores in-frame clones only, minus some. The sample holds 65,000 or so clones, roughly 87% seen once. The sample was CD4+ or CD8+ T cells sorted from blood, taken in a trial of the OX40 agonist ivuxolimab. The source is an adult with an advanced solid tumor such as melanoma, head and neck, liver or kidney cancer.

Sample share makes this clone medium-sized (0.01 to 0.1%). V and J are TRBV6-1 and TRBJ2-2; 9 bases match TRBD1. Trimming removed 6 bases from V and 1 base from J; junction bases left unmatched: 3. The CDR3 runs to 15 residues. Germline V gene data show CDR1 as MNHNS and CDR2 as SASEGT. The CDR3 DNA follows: TGTGCCAGCAGGCCGGGACAGGGGAACACCGGGGAGCTGTTTTTT. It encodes CASRPGQGNTGELFF.

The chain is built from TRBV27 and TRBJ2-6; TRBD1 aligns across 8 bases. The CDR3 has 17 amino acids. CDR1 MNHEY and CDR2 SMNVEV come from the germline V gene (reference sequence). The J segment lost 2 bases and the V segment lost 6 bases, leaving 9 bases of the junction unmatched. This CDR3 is CASRGQGGLAGANVLTF. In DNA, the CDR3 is TGTGCCAGCAGAGGACAGGGTGGCCTCGCTGGGGCCAACGTCCTGACTTTC.

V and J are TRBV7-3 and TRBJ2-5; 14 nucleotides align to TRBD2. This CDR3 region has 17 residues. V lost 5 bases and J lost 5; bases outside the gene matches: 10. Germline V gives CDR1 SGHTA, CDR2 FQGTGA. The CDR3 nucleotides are TGTGCCAGCAGCGAGATGGGACTAGCGGGAGCAGGGGAGACCCAGTACTTC. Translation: CASSEMGLAGAGETQYF.

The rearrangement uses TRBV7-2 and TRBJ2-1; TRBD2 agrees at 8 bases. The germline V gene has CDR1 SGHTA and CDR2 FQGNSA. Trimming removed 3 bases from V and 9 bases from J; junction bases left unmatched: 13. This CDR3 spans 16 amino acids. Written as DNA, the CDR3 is TGTGCCAGCAGCTTCGGTGCGGGACTAGTCCCGGGTGAGCAGTTCTTC. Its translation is CASSFGAGLVPGEQFF.

The CDR3 sequence: CASSAGTSGRDTQYF. In nucleotides, the CDR3 is TGTGCCAGCAGCGCCGGGACTAGCGGGAGAGATACGCAGTATTTT. The chain combines TRBV5-4 with TRBJ2-3, with 14 bases matching TRBD2. The CDR3 runs to 15 residues. The V and J ends lost 4 bases and 5 bases, in that order; junction bases with no gene match: 3. Germline CDR1 is SGHNT and CDR2 is YYREEE (reference sequence).

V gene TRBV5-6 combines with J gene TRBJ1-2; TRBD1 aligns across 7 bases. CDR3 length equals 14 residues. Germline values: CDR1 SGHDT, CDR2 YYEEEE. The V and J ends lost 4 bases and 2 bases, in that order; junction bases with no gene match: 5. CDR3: CASSDQTGNYGYTF. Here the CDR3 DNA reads TGTGCCAGCAGCGACCAGACAGGGAACTATGGCTACACCTTC.

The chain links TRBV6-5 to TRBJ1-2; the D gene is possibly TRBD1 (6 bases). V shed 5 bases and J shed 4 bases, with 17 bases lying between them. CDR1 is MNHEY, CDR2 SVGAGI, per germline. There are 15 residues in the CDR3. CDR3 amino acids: CASSQGGAQSYGYTF. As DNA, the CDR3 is TGTGCCAGCAGTCAAGGGGGGGCGCAAAGCTATGGCTACACCTTC.

CDR3 DNA sequence: TGCGCCAGCAGCTTGGGGGGGACGGTAAGCAACGAGCAGTACTTC. This codes for CASSLGGTVSNEQYF. This chain uses TRBV5-1 with TRBJ2-7; D may correspond to TRBD1 or TRBD2 (5 bases each). CDR3 size: 15 residues. Germline values: CDR1 SGHRS, CDR2 YFSETQ. V was trimmed by 0 bases and J by 5 bases, leaving 15 bases between them.

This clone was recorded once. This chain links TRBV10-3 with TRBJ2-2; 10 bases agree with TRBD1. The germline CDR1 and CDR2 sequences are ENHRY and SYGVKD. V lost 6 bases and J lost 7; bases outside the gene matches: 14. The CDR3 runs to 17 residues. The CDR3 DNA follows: TGTGCCATCAGCTCCTCCACCGGGACAGGGGTGGACGGGGAGCTGTTTTTT. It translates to CAISSSTGTGVDGELFF.

CDR3 protein: CASSSSGGSGANVLTF. DNA of the CDR3: TGTGCCAGCAGCTCGAGCGGGGGATCAGGGGCCAACGTCCTGACTTTC. The chain links TRBV7-2 to TRBJ2-6; 8 nucleotides line up with TRBD2. The CDR3 is made up of 16 amino acids. The V gene's germline CDR1 is SGHTA and CDR2 FQGNSA. The V and J ends lost 4 bases and 4 bases, in that order; junction bases with no gene match: 6. The full variable domain, in which reference TRBV7-2 and TRBJ2-6 provide the parts outside the CDR3, is GAGVSQSPSNKVTEKGKDVELRCDPISGHTALYWYRQSLGQGLEFLIYFQGNSAPDKSGLPSDRFSAERTGGSVSTLTIQRTQQEDSAVYLCASSSSGGSGANVLTFGAGSRLTVL.

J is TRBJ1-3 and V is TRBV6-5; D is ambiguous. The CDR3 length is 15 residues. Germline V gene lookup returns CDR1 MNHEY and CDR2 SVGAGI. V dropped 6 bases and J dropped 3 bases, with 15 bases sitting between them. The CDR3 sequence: CASRRDPKFGNTIYF. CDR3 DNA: TGTGCCAGCAGGAGGGATCCTAAATTTGGAAACACCATATATTTT.

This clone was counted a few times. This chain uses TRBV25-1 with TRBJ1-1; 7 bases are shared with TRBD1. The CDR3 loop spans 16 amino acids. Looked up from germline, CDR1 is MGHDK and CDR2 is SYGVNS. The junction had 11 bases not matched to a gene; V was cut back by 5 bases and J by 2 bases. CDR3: CASSKGGGGINTEAFF. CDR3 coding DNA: TGTGCCAGCAGTAAAGGGGGCGGAGGGATTAACACTGAAGCTTTCTTT.

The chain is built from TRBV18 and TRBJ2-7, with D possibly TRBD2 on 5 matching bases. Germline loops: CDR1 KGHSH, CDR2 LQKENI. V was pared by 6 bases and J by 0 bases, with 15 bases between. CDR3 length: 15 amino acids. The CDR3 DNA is TGTGCCAGCTCTGTGATCCGGACTGACTCCTACGAGCAGTACTTC. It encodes CASSVIRTDSYEQYF. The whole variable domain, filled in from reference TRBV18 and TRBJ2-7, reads NAGVMQNPRHLVRRRGQEARLRCSPMKGHSHVYWYRQLPEEGLKFMVYLQKENIIDESGMPKERFSAEFPKEGPSILRIQQVVRGDSAAYFCASSVIRTDSYEQYFGPGTRLTVT.

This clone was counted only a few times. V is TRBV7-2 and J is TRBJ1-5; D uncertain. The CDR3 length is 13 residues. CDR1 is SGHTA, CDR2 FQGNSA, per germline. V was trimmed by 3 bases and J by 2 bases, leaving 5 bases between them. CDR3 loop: CASSFRGNQPQHF. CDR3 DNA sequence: TGTGCCAGCAGCTTCCGAGGCAATCAGCCCCAGCATTTT.

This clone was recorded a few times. This CDR3 reads CASSLRQGGSNTEAFF. The CDR3 DNA sequence: TGTGCCAGCAGCCTGAGACAGGGAGGTTCGAACACTGAAGCTTTCTTT. The rearrangement joins TRBV7-9 to TRBJ1-1; 7 bases align to TRBD1. V dropped 5 bases and J dropped 1; count of bases not matched to a gene: 10. Germline V lookup: CDR1 SEHNR, CDR2 FQNEAQ (reference sequence). This CDR3 has 16 residues.

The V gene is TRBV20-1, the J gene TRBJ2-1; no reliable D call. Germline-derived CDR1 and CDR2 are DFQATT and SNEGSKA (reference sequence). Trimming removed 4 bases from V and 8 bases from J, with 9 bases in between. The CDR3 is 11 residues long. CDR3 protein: CSATKLDEQFF. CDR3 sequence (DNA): TGCAGTGCTACAAAGCTCGATGAGCAGTTCTTC.

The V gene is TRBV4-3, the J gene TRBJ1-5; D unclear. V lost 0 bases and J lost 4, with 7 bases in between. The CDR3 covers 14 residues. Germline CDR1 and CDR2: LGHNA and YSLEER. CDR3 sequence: CASSQDLENQPQHF. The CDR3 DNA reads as TGCGCCAGCAGCCAAGATTTGGAGAATCAGCCCCAGCATTTT.

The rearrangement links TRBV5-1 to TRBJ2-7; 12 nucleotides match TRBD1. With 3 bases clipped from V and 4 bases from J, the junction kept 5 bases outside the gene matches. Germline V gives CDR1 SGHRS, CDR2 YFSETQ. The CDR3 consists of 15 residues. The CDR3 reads CASSYQGQGAYEQYF. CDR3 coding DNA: TGCGCCAGCAGCTATCAGGGACAGGGGGCATACGAGCAGTACTTC.

CDR3 in DNA: TGTGCCAGCAGTGAAGCGTGGGCAGGACGGAACACCATATATTTT. Translation gives CASSEAWAGRNTIYF. This chain links TRBV6-1 with TRBJ1-3; unclear D gene. CDR3 length: 15 residues. Germline-derived CDR1 and CDR2 are MNHNS and SASEGT. V shed 0 bases and J shed 7 bases, with 13 bases lying between them.

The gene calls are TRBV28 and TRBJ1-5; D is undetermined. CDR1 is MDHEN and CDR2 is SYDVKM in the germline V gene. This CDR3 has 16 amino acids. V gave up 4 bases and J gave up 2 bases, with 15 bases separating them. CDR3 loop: CASSSSKGGRNQPQHF. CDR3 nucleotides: TGTGCCAGCAGTTCATCTAAGGGAGGGCGCAATCAGCCCCAGCATTTT.

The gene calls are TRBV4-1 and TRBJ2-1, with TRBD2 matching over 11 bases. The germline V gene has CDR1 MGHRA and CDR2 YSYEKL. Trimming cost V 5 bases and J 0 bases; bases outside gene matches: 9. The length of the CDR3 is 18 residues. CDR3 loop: CASSWGGTSGNSYNEQFF. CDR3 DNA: TGCGCCAGCAGCTGGGGAGGGACTAGCGGTAACTCCTACAATGAGCAGTTCTTC.

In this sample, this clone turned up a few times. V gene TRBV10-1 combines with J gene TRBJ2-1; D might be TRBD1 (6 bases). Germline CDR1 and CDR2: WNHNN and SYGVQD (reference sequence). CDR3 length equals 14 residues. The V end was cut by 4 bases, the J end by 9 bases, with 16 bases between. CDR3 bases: TGCGCCAGCAGTGTTTTAACAGGGACGGCTGAGCAGTTCTTC. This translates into CASSVLTGTAEQFF.

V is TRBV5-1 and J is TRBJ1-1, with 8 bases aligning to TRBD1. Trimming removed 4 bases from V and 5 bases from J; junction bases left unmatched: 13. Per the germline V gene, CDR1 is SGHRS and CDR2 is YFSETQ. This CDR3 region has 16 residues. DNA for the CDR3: TGCGCCAGCAGCCAGGGACAGGCGGCTAAGCGTACTGAAGCTTTCTTT. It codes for CASSQGQAAKRTEAFF.

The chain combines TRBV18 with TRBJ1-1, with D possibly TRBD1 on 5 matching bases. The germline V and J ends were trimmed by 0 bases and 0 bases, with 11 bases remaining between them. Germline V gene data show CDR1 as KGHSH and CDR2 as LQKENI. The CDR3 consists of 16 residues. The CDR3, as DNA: TGTGCCAGCTCACCACCGAGACAGAGTATGAACACTGAAGCTTTCTTT. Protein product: CASSPPRQSMNTEAFF.

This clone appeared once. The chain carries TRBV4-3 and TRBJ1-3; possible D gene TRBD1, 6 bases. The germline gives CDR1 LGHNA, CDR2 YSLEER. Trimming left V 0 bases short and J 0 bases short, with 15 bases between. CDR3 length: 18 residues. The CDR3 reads CASSQEPQGSNSGNTIYF. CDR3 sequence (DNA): TGCGCCAGCAGCCAAGAACCACAGGGTTCCAACTCTGGAAACACCATATATTTT.